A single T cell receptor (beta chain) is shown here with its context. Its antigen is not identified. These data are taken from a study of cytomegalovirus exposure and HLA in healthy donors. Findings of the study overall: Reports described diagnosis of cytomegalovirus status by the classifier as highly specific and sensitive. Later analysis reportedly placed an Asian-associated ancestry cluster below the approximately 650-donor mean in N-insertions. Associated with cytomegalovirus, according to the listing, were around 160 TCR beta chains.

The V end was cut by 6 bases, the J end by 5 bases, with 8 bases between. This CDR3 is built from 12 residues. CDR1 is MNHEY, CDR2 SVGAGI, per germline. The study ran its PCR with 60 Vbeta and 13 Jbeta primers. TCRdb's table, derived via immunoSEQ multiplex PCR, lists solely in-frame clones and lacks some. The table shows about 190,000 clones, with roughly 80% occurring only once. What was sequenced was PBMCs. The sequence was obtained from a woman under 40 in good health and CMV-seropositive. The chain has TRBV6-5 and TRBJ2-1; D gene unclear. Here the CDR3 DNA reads TGTGCCAGCAGACACACCAACAATGAGCAGTTCTTC. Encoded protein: CASRHTNNEQFF.